The 28 T cell receptor beta chains given below trace back to one sample, sequenced in a study of beta chain features in type 1 diabetes. Findings and caveats of the study: Patients with Type 1 diabetes showed moderately but significantly shorter TCRB CDR3s in all four CD4+ subsets.

Expressed TCRB transcripts were sequenced after all isolated RNA was converted to cDNA. TCRdb's table, derived via immunoSEQ multiplex PCR, lists solely in-frame clones and lacks some. This table has over 300,000 clones, around 9.7% appearing once. Antigen specificity for these receptors is unknown. Sequenced input: central memory CD4+ T cells from blood. Receptors were obtained from a man aged 25 to 40 with type 1 diabetes.

The rearrangement uses TRBV25-1 and TRBJ1-6; D might be TRBD1 (6 bases). This CDR3 contains 17 residues. Deletions cut 3 bases from V and 8 bases from J, with 20 bases between. Germline values: CDR1 MGHDK, CDR2 SYGVNS. CDR3 sequence reads: CASSDFPGAGVDSPLHF. In DNA form, the CDR3 reads TGTGCCAGCAGTGACTTCCCTGGGGCAGGGGTGGATTCACCCCTCCACTTT.

This clone was seen only a few times. This sequence joins TRBV18 and TRBJ2-3, with a possible D match to TRBD1 (5 bases). V was cut by 3 bases and J by 0 bases, with 7 bases left in between. The CDR3 sequence is 14 residues long. Per germline, CDR1 KGHSH and CDR2 LQKENI. This CDR3 reads CASSPTDSTDTQYF. Written as DNA, the CDR3 is TGTGCCAGCTCACCGACAGATAGCACAGATACGCAGTATTTT.

A few counts support this clone. The chain is built from TRBV7-9 and TRBJ2-1; D unclear. The CDR3 length is 13 residues. CDR1 is SEHNR and CDR2 is FQNEAQ in the germline V gene (reference sequence). The ends were cut back, 3 bases at V and 0 bases at J, with 3 bases in the middle. CDR3 in amino acids: CASSFSSYNEQFF. CDR3 in DNA: TGTGCCAGCAGCTTTAGCTCCTACAATGAGCAGTTCTTC.

This clone was detected ten times or more. This chain links TRBV2 with TRBJ1-4; a possible D gene is TRBD1 (5 bases). The V end lost 6 bases, the J end lost 4 bases, and 15 bases lay between the germline ends. Per germline, CDR1 SNHLY and CDR2 FYNNEI. This CDR3 has 15 residues. The CDR3 bases are TGTGCCAGCAGCGTCGTGGCAGGGAATAATGAAAAACTGTTTTTT. Translated, it gives CASSVVAGNNEKLFF.

The sample holds a few counts of this clone. The chain is built from TRBV7-2 and TRBJ2-7; D uncertain. From germline, CDR1 is SGHTA and CDR2 FQGNSA. Trimming took 0 bases from V and 2 from J, leaving 5 bases between them. This CDR3 has 13 amino acids. The CDR3 region is CASSLAKAYEQYF. The CDR3 DNA follows: TGTGCCAGCAGCTTAGCCAAAGCCTACGAGCAGTACTTC.

J is TRBJ2-3 and V is TRBV5-6, with 9 bases fitting TRBD2. V lost 2 bases and J lost 6; bases outside the gene matches: 10. CDR3 size: 16 residues. From germline, CDR1 is SGHDT and CDR2 YYEEEE. The CDR3 DNA reads TGTGCCAGCAGCTTCCTAGCGGGGTCCATCAGGGATACGCAGTATTTT. Translated, it gives CASSFLAGSIRDTQYF.

There are a few counts of this clone. The J gene is TRBJ2-1, the V gene TRBV7-6, with D maybe TRBD2 (6 bases). Germline assignment: CDR1 SGHVS and CDR2 FNYEAQ. The CDR3 is made up of 13 amino acids. Trimming pared 5 bases from V and 7 bases from J, leaving 12 bases between. The DNA for the CDR3 is TGTGCCAGCAGCCTTCTAGCGAGGAATGAGCAGTTCTTC. This codes for CASSLLARNEQFF.

This clone was seen ten or more times. The V and J genes are TRBV18 and TRBJ2-5, with a tentative D call TRBD1 (5 bases). The CDR3 is 13 residues long. Trimming took 2 bases from V and 9 from J, leaving 13 bases between them. Looked up from germline, CDR1 is KGHSH and CDR2 is LQKENI. The CDR3, as DNA: TGTGCCAGCTCACCAGCCGACAGCTCGGCCCAGTACTTC. Its protein product is CASSPADSSAQYF.

This clone was counted a few times. The chain uses TRBV10-3 and TRBJ1-2; TRBD1 might be the D (5 bases). CDR1 is ENHRY, CDR2 SYGVKD, per germline. V gave up 0 bases and J gave up 8 bases, with 19 bases separating them. There are 16 residues in the CDR3. The CDR3, as DNA: TGTGCCATCAGTGAGTCGGCGGGGCAGGAGGGACGGGGCTACACCTTC. Translation: CAISESAGQEGRGYTF.

The J gene is TRBJ1-1, the V gene TRBV5-4, with D possibly TRBD1 on 6 matching bases. The CDR3 extends over 14 amino acids. CDR1 SGHNT and CDR2 YYREEE come from the germline V gene (reference sequence). With 4 bases removed from V and 2 bases from J, the gap between germline ends came to 12 bases. CDR3 nucleotides: TGTGCCAGCAGCCTAGGGACATTTAACACTGAAGCTTTCTTT. Protein sequence: CASSLGTFNTEAFF.

The V gene is TRBV13, the J gene TRBJ1-6, with 8 bases lining up with TRBD1. J lost 10 bases, V lost 4 bases, and 6 bases had no gene match. The germline gives CDR1 PRHDT, CDR2 FYEKMQ (reference sequence). This CDR3 is built from 14 residues. The CDR3 nucleotides are TGTGCCAGCAGCTCCCGGACAGGGAGCTCACCCCTCCACTTT. Translating gives CASSSRTGSSPLHF. Filled out from reference TRBV13 and TRBJ1-6, the complete variable domain reads AAGVIQSPRHLIKEKRETATLKCYPIPRHDTVYWYQQGPGQDPQFLISFYEKMQSDKGSIPDRFSAQQFSDYHSELNMSSLELGDSALYFCASSSRTGSSPLHFGNGTRLTVT.

The DNA of the CDR3 is TGTGCCATCAGTGAGTCGTGGGACAGGAGCTCCTACGAGCAGTACTTC. Protein product: CAISESWDRSSYEQYF. The chain recombines TRBV10-3 with TRBJ2-7; 8 nucleotides align to TRBD1. This CDR3 comprises 16 residues. Looked up from germline, CDR1 is ENHRY and CDR2 is SYGVKD. J was trimmed by 0 bases and V by 0 bases; bases with no gene match: 4.

The DNA for the CDR3 is TGTGCCTGGGCCCCCCCGACTTTAGCCAAAAACATTCAGTACTTC. Amino acids: CAWAPPTLAKNIQYF. This chain connects TRBV30 to TRBJ2-4; the D is unclear. Deletions cut 5 bases from V and 0 bases from J, with 14 bases between. Germline CDR1 reads GTSNPN; CDR2 reads SVGIG (reference sequence). The CDR3 spans 15 residues.

This clone was found a few times. The chain joins TRBV10-2 to TRBJ2-5; no reliable D call. The CDR3 has 11 residues. V was cut by 10 bases and J by 5 bases, with 11 bases left in between. The germline CDR1 and CDR2 sequences are WSHSY and SAAADI. The CDR3 sequence is CATAVRETQYF. The DNA for the CDR3 is TGCGCCACCGCCGTGCGGGAGACCCAGTACTTC.

The J gene is TRBJ2-3, the V gene TRBV19; the match to TRBD1 covers 8 bases. This CDR3 has 17 residues. Germline trimming cut 5 bases from V and 1 base from J; bases unmatched to any gene: 11. Per germline, CDR1 LNHDA and CDR2 SQIVND (reference sequence). This chain's CDR3 is CASSSDRGTFGTDTQYF. For the CDR3, the DNA is TGTGCCAGTAGTTCCGACAGGGGAACGTTTGGCACAGATACGCAGTATTTT.

Points on this clone: Other DNA variants within this sample encode the same CDR3. The J gene is TRBJ1-3, the V gene TRBV7-2; D remains unclear. Trimming left V 5 bases short and J 3 bases short, with 8 bases between. This CDR3 comprises 13 residues. Germline values: CDR1 SGHTA, CDR2 FQGNSA. The CDR3 region has the DNA TGTGCCAGCAGCCCGGGAGTTGGAAACACCATATATTTT. It codes for CASSPGVGNTIYF.

The chain carries TRBV29-1 and TRBJ2-7, with TRBD1 as a possible D gene (6 bases). Trimming stripped 7 bases from V and 0 bases from J, with 19 bases between. Germline V gene lookup returns CDR1 SQVTM and CDR2 ANQGSEA. The CDR3 totals 15 residues. The CDR3 is CSASPTGVSSYEQYF. The DNA of the CDR3 is TGCAGCGCCTCTCCGACAGGCGTAAGCTCCTACGAGCAGTACTTC.

This chain joins TRBV4-3 and TRBJ1-3, with D possibly TRBD1 on 5 matching bases. This CDR3 contains 15 residues. Deletions cut 2 bases from V and 3 bases from J, with 11 bases between. Germline CDR1 LGHNA, CDR2 YSLEER. The chain's CDR3 is CASSQLRGGGNTIYF. CDR3 nucleotide sequence: TGCGCCAGCAGCCAACTGAGGGGCGGTGGAAACACCATATATTTT.

The chain has TRBV20-1 and TRBJ1-1; D not certain. Deletions cut 0 bases from V and 2 bases from J, with 1 base between. This CDR3 has 11 amino acids. The V gene's germline CDR1 is DFQATT and CDR2 SNEGSKA (reference sequence). The chain's CDR3 is CSARDNTEAFF. In nucleotides, the CDR3 is TGCAGTGCTAGAGATAACACTGAAGCTTTCTTT.

This clone was seen more than once but under ten times. This chain connects TRBV6-5 to TRBJ2-5; D is uncertain. The V end was cut by 0 bases, the J end by 1 base, with 9 bases between. The CDR3 length is 15 residues. Germline CDR1 is MNHEY and CDR2 is SVGAGI. The CDR3 protein is CASSYSRRTQETQYF. The CDR3 region has the DNA TGTGCCAGCAGTTACTCTAGGCGGACCCAAGAGACCCAGTACTTC.

The rearrangement uses TRBV30 and TRBJ1-1; D is ambiguous. The CDR3 is made up of 13 amino acids. Germline CDR1 and CDR2: GTSNPN and SVGIG (reference sequence). V was shortened by 2 bases and J by 1 base, with 8 bases between the two germline ends. This CDR3 reads CAWSWTGNTEAFF. The CDR3 DNA follows: TGTGCCTGGAGTTGGACGGGGAACACTGAAGCTTTCTTT. Full variable domain (missing parts from reference TRBV30 and TRBJ1-1): SQTIHQWPATLVQPVGSPLSLECTVEGTSNPNLYWYRQAAGRGLQLLFYSVGIGQISSEVPQNLSASRPQDRQFILSSKKLLLSDSGFYLCAWSWTGNTEAFFGQGTRLTVV.

The table lists this clone with a few counts. This chain joins TRBV6-1 and TRBJ1-1, with a tentative D call TRBD1 (6 bases). Germline V gene sequence: CDR1 MNHNS, CDR2 SASEGT. The germline V and J ends were trimmed by 4 bases and 10 bases, with 22 bases remaining between them. The CDR3 runs to 15 residues. Here the CDR3 DNA reads TGTGCCAGCAGTGCCGGGTGGACAGACGTCCTAGGAGCTTTCTTT. The encoded protein is CASSAGWTDVLGAFF.

With regard to this clone: The same CDR3 can be traced to other DNA sequences in this sample. CDR3 region: CASSTQGGTEAFF. CDR3 DNA sequence: TGTGCCAGCAGCACTCAGGGAGGCACTGAAGCTTTCTTT. The chain couples TRBV7-2 to TRBJ1-1; a possible D gene is TRBD1 (5 bases). The CDR3 is 13 residues long. Trimming removed 5 bases at V and 4 bases at J, with 11 bases between. Germline V gives CDR1 SGHTA, CDR2 FQGNSA.

This clone appeared a few times. The rearrangement uses TRBV9 and TRBJ2-6; D is unclear. V lost 2 bases to trimming and J lost 0 bases, with 0 bases between them. In germline, CDR1 is SGDLS, CDR2 YYNGEE. The CDR3 spans 13 residues. CDR3 sequence reads: CASSVSGANVLTF. Here the CDR3 DNA reads TGTGCCAGCAGCGTCTCTGGGGCCAACGTCCTGACTTTC.

This chain uses TRBV28 with TRBJ2-7, with TRBD1 matching 9 bases. The V and J ends lost 3 bases and 5 bases, in that order; junction bases with no gene match: 14. This CDR3 has 17 amino acids. CDR1 is MDHEN, CDR2 SYDVKM, per germline. The CDR3 bases are TGTGCCAGCAGTTTTGGACCCCCCTGGACAGGGGTCAACGAGCAGTACTTC. Translating gives CASSFGPPWTGVNEQYF. Together with reference TRBV28 and TRBJ2-7, the CDR3 gives the full variable domain: DVKVTQSSRYLVKRTGEKVFLECVQDMDHENMFWYRQDPGLGLRLIYFSYDVKMKEKGDIPEGYSVSREKKERFSLILESASTNQTSMYLCASSFGPPWTGVNEQYFGPGTRLTVT.

This clone appeared many times. The chain is built from TRBV14 and TRBJ1-2; possible D gene TRBD1, 5 bases. V was trimmed by 8 bases and J by 4 bases, leaving 11 bases between them. The CDR3 runs 12 residues. CDR1 and CDR2 from the germline V gene are SGHDN and FVKESK. The CDR3 nucleotides read TGTGCCAGCGCGGGGCGCGGCTATGGCTACACCTTC. Its translation: CASAGRGYGYTF.

This clone was recorded a few times. This chain connects TRBV7-2 to TRBJ2-7; D possibly corresponds to TRBD1 (5 bases). Trimming pared 8 bases from V and 0 bases from J, leaving 17 bases between. Germline V gene sequence: CDR1 SGHTA, CDR2 FQGNSA. This CDR3 has 15 residues. CDR3 sequence reads: CASQEQGLSSYEQYF. The DNA for the CDR3 is TGTGCCAGCCAGGAGCAGGGCCTTAGCTCCTACGAGCAGTACTTC.

This clone turned up a few times. CDR3 sequence: CSVRRSQGIMVSATDTQYF. Written as DNA, the CDR3 is TGCAGCGTTAGGCGGTCCCAAGGCATCATGGTTTCGGCCACAGATACGCAGTATTTT. V is TRBV29-1 and J is TRBJ2-3; D gene uncertain. Per germline, CDR1 SQVTM and CDR2 ANQGSEA. The germline V and J ends were trimmed by 5 bases and 2 bases, with 29 bases remaining between them. The CDR3 is 19 amino acids.